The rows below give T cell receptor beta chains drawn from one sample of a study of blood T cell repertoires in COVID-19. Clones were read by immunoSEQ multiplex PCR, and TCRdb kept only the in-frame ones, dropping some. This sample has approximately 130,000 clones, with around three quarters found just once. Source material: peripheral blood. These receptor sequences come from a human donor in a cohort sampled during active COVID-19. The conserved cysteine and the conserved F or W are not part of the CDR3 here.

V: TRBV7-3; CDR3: ASSASGGYEQY
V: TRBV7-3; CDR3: ASSAPGLAGYNEQF
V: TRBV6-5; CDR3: ASKGQFANTGELF
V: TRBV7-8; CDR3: ASSPQLAPPGYT
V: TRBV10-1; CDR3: ASSLAQGYEQY
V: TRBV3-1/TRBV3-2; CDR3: ASSQDFQGIDTQY
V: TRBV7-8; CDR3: ASSPDRGTDTQY
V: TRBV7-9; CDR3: ASSLLAGGNTGELF
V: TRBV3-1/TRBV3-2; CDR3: APSQGGGGRTGELF
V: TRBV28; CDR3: ASTLGVEQY
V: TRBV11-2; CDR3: ASSSGVVRPAF
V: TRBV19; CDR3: ASSTPFGTPFTDTQY
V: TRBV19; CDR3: ASSWGGGTDTQY
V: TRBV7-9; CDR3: ASSLSTGLETQY
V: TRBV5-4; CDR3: ASSLSVAAERGKLF
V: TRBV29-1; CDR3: SVKVGGINSPLH
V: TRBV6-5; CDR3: ASSPSGTGRKLF